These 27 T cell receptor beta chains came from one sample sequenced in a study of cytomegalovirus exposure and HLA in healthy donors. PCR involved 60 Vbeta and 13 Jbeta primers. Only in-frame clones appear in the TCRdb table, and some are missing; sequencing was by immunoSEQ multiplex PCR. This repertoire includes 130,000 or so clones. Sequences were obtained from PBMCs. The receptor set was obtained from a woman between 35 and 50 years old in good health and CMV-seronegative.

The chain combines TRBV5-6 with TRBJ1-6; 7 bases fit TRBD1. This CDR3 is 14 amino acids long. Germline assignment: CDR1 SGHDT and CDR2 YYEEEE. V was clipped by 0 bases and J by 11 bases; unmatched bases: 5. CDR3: CASSLGQGIAPLHF. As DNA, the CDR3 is TGTGCCAGCAGCTTGGGACAGGGTATCGCACCCCTCCACTTT.

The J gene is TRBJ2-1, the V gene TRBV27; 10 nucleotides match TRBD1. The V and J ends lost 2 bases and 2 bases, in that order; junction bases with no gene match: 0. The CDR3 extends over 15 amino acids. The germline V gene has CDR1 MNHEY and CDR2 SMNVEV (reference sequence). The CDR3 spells CASSLGTGAYNEQFF. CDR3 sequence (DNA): TGTGCCAGCAGTTTAGGGACAGGGGCCTACAATGAGCAGTTCTTC.

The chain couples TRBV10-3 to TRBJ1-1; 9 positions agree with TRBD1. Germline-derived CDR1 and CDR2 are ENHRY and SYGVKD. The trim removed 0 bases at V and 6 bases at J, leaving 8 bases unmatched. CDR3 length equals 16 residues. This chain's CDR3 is CAISESGDRVRPEAFF. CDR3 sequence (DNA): TGTGCCATCAGTGAGTCGGGGGACAGGGTGAGACCTGAAGCTTTCTTT.

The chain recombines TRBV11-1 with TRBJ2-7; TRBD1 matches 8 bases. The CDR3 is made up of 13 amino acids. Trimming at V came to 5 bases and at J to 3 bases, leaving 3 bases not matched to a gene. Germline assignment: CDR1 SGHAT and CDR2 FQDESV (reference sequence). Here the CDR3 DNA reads TGTGCCAGCAGCCGACAGGGGCTCTACGAGCAGTACTTC. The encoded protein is CASSRQGLYEQYF.

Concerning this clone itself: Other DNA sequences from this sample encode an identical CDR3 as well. CDR3 in DNA: TGTGCCAGCAGCTTGGGGCAGGGGGAGACCCAGTACTTC. Translating it yields CASSLGQGETQYF. The rearrangement uses TRBV7-2 and TRBJ2-5, with D tentatively TRBD1 (6 bases). CDR1 is SGHTA, CDR2 FQGNSA, per germline. V gave up 3 bases and J gave up 5 bases, with 10 bases separating them. The CDR3 contains 13 residues.

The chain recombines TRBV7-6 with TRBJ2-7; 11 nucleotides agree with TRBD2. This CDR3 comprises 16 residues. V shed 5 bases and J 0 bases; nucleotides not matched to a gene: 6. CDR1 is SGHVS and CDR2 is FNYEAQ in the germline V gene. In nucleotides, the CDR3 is TGTGCCAGCAGCGTCGCTAGCGGGGGGCCCTCCTACGAGCAGTACTTC. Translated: CASSVASGGPSYEQYF.

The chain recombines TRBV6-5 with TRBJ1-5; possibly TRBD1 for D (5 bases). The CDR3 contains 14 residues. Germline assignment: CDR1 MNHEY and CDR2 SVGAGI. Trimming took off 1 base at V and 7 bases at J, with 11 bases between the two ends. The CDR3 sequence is CASSYLGVFQPQHF. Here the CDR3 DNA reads TGTGCCAGCAGTTACTTAGGGGTATTCCAGCCCCAGCATTTT.

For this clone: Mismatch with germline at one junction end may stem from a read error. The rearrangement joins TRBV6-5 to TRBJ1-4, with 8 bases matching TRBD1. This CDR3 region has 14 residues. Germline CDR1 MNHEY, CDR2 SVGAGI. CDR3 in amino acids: CAGRAQGALEKLFF. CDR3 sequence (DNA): TGTGCCGGCAGGGCCCAGGGGGCGCTTGAAAAACTGTTTTTT.

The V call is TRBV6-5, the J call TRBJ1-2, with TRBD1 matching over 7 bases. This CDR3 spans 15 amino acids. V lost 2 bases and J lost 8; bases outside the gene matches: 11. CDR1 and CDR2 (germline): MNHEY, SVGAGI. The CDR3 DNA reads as TGTGCCAGCAGTTACGATACAGGGGTTTTCGACGGCTACACCTTC. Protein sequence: CASSYDTGVFDGYTF.

This chain's CDR3 is CASGSSGGTADTQYF. DNA for the CDR3: TGTGCCAGCGGCTCAAGCGGCGGAACCGCAGATACGCAGTATTTT. The V and J genes are TRBV7-9 and TRBJ2-3, with D perhaps matching TRBD2 (5 bases). Trimming removed 8 bases from V and 4 bases from J, with 19 bases in between. Germline V CDR1 and CDR2: SEHNR, FQNEAQ (reference sequence). This CDR3 has 15 amino acids.

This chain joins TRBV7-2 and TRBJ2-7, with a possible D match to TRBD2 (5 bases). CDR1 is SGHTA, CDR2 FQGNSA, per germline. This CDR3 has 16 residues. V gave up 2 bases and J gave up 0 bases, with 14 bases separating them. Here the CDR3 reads CASSLRAFGVSYEQYF. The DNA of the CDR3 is TGTGCCAGCAGCTTACGGGCGTTCGGGGTCTCCTACGAGCAGTACTTC.

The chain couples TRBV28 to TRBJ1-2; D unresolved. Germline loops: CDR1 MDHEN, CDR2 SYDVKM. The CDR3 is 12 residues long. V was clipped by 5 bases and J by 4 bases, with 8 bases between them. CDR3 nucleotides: TGTGCCAGCAGTCCCGGAGGCTATGGCTACACCTTC. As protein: CASSPGGYGYTF.

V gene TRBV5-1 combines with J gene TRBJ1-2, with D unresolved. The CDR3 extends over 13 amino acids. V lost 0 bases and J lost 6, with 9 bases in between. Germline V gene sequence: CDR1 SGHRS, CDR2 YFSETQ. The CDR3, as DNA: TGCGCCAGCAGCTTGGTTGAGGGCAATGGCTACACCTTC. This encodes CASSLVEGNGYTF. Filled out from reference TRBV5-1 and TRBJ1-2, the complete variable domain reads KAGVTQTPRYLIKTRGQQVTLSCSPISGHRSVSWYQQTPGQGLQFLFEYFSETQRNKGNFPGRFSGRQFSNSRSEMNVSTLELGDSALYLCASSLVEGNGYTFGSGTRLTVV.

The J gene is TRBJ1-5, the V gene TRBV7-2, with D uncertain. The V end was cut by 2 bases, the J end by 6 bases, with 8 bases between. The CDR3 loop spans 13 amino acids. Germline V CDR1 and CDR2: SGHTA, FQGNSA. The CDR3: CASSLREIQPQHF. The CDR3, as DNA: TGTGCCAGCAGCTTAAGGGAGATTCAGCCCCAGCATTTT.

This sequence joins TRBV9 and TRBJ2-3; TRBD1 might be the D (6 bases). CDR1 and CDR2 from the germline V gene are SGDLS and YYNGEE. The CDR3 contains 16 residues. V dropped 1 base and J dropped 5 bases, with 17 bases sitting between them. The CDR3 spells CASSVLQGFSGDTQYF. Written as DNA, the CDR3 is TGTGCCAGCAGCGTACTTCAGGGGTTCAGCGGAGATACGCAGTATTTT.

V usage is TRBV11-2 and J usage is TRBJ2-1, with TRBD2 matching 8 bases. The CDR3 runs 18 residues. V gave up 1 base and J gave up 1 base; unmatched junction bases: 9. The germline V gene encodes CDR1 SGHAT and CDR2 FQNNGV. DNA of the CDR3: TGTGCCAGCAGCTTAGCGGGCGGGGGGCCCGATTCCTACAATGAGCAGTTCTTC. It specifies CASSLAGGGPDSYNEQFF.

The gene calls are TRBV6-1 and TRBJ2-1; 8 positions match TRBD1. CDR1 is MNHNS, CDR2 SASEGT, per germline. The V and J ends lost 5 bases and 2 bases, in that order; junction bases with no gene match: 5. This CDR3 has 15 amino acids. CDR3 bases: TGTGCCAGCAGTTTCGACAGGGGAGCCTACAATGAGCAGTTCTTC. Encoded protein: CASSFDRGAYNEQFF.

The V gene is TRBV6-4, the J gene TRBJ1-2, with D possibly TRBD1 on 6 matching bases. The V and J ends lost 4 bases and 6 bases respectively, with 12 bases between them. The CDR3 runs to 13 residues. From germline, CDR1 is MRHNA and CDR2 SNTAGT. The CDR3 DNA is TGTGCCAGCAGTGGAACAGGGCGCGATGGCTACACCTTC. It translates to CASSGTGRDGYTF.

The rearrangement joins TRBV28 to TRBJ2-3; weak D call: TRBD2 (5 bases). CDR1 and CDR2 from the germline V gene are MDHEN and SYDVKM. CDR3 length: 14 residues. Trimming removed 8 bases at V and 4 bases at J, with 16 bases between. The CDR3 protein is CASLVRAGADTQYF. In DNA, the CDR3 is TGTGCCAGCCTTGTAAGGGCCGGGGCAGATACGCAGTATTTT.

The CDR3 nucleotides are TGTGCCAGCAGGGTAGACACCGGTAATTCACCCCTCCACTTT. It encodes CASRVDTGNSPLHF. The chain employs TRBV6-6 and TRBJ1-6; no clear D. The CDR3 has 14 residues. Trimming stripped 6 bases from V and 6 bases from J, with 12 bases between. Germline V lookup: CDR1 MNHNY, CDR2 SVGAGI (reference sequence).

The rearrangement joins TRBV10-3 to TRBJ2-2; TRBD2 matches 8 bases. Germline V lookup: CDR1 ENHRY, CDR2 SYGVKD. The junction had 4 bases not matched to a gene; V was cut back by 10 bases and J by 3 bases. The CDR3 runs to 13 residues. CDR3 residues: CATGGLDTGELFF. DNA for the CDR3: TGTGCCACGGGGGGGCTGGACACCGGGGAGCTGTTTTTT.

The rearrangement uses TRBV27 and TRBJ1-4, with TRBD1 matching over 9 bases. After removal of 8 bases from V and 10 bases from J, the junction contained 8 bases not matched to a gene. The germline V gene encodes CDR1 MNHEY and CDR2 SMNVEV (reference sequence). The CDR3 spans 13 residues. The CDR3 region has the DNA TGTGCCAGCGCCAGGGACAGGGTAGGAAAACTGTTTTTT. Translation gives CASARDRVGKLFF.

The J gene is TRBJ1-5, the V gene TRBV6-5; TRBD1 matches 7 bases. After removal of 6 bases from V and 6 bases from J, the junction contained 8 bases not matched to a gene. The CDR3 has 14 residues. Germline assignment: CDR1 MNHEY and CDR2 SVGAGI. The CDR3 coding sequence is TGTGCCAGCAGCCCCCAGGGGGAGAGTCAGCCCCAGCATTTT. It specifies CASSPQGESQPQHF.

CDR3 in amino acids: CASSPVVAGGQETQYF. Written as DNA, the CDR3 is TGCGCCAGCAGCCCCGTAGTAGCGGGGGGGCAAGAGACCCAGTACTTC. The chain uses TRBV5-1 and TRBJ2-5; the match to TRBD2 covers 11 bases. The V and J ends lost 4 bases and 2 bases, in that order; junction bases with no gene match: 7. This CDR3 has 16 amino acids. The germline V gene encodes CDR1 SGHRS and CDR2 YFSETQ.

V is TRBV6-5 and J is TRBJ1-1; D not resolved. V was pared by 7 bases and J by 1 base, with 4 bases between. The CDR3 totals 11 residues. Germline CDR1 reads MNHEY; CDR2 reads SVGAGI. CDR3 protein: CASIKNTEAFF. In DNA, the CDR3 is TGTGCCAGCATTAAGAACACTGAAGCTTTCTTT.

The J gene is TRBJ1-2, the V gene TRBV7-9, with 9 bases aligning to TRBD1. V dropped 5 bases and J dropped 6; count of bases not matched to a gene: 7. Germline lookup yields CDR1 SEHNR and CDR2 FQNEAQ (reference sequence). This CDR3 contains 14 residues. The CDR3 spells CASSMGQGQDGYTF. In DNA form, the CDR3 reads TGTGCCAGCAGCATGGGACAGGGTCAGGATGGCTACACCTTC.

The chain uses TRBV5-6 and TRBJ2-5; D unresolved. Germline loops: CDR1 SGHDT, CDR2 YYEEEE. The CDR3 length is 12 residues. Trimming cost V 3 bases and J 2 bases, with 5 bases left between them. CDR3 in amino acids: CASSSQQETQYF. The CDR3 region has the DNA TGTGCCAGCAGCTCCCAGCAAGAGACCCAGTACTTC.